This note documents a single T cell receptor (beta chain) sequence. What it recognizes is unknown. These data originate in a study of T cells in Graves' hyperthyroidism and ophthalmopathy. Amplification yielded TCR beta CDR3 regions, with RNA transcripts as the source. In the first-round RT-PCR of the TCR CDR3, the HTBI primer set was used. TCRdb analysed the multiplex PCR reads with MiXCR anew, one entry per CDR3 protein. The table records under 350,000 distinct CDR3 sequences, roughly 13% of them present only once. Germline lookup yields CDR1 SGHRS and CDR2 YFSETQ. The CDR3 extends over 15 amino acids. The germline V and J ends were trimmed by 5 bases and 1 base, with 15 bases remaining between them. Study-level points and caveats: Most thyroid clonotypes expanded above 0.001 were also detected in blood.

Lactation, pregnancy, other autoimmune disease or uncontrolled infection excluded patients. The TCR sequence derives from a woman in her 40s with Graves' ophthalmopathy. Sequenced: blood. This chain connects TRBV5-1 to TRBJ1-2; a possible D gene is TRBD1 (6 bases). CDR3 in amino acids: CASSQEGGYNYGYTF. The CDR3 DNA sequence: TGCGCCAGCAGTCAGGAGGGGGGCTATAACTATGGCTACACCTTC.